The rows below give T cell receptor beta chains drawn from one sample of a study of cytomegalovirus exposure and HLA in healthy donors. Some clones are missing from TCRdb's copy, which holds only in-frame ones; the method was immunoSEQ multiplex PCR. Among some 160,000 clones listed, 76% were seen once. Sample: PBMCs. The source of these receptors is a woman between 40 and 55 years old in good health and CMV-seronegative. Both conserved end residues are trimmed from each CDR3. Only some rows state a clone size, as once, few, many or a class for expanded clones.

>TRBJ2-2|TRBV5-5|.
ASQNNPANTGELF
>.|TRBV6-1|.
ASRQGRTLYEQY
>TRBJ2-2|TRBV29-1|.
SVEAQGDTGELF
>TRBJ2-1|TRBV4-1|few
ASSHSRVRGRNADEQF
>TRBJ1-2|TRBV6-5|.
ASSYSITGGYGYT
>TRBJ1-1|TRBV18|.
ASSLGQGNTEAF
>TRBJ2-3|TRBV18|.
ASSLTGGTDTQY
>TRBJ1-2|TRBV2|.
ASKVEENYGYT
>TRBJ1-1|TRBV10-3|.
AISERATGELRTEAF
>TRBJ2-2|TRBV7-9|.
ASSGRTSGTNWMGGELF
>TRBJ2-3|TRBV10-2|.
ASSEMGLTVSTDTQY
>TRBJ1-2|TRBV11-2|once
ASSLSQANYGYT
>TRBJ1-1|TRBV9|.
ASSVGLQGKLGTEAF